This T cell receptor (beta chain) was sequenced for a study of OX40 agonist ivuxolimab in advanced cancers. Study as a whole: Patients were dosed intravenously with ivuxolimab at 0.01 to 10 mg/kg every 2 weeks. The dose-escalation cohort had hepatocellular carcinoma, melanoma, renal cell or head and neck cancer.

Study findings and constraints: Circulating CD4+ and CD8+ T cells showed clonal expansion by week 6 at 0.1 to 3.0 mg/kg.

Points on this clone: Its antigen is not identified.

This CDR3 has 14 amino acids. Germline V CDR1 and CDR2: KGHSH, LQKENI. With 1 base removed from V and 2 bases from J, the gap between germline ends came to 9 bases. Using immunoSEQ multiplex PCR, the repertoire was profiled, and TCRdb retains in-frame clones only, with some absent. The sample has some 64,000 clones, around 92% seen once; the top ten hold more than 20%. This specimen was CD4+ or CD8+ T cells sorted from blood, taken in a trial of the OX40 agonist ivuxolimab. The chain links TRBV18 to TRBJ2-7; tentative D call: TRBD1 (5 bases). This TCR derives from an adult with an advanced solid tumor such as melanoma, head and neck, liver or kidney cancer. The CDR3 nucleotides read TGTGCCAGCTCACCACTCAGGGCTACCTACGAGCAGTACTTC. It codes for CASSPLRATYEQYF.